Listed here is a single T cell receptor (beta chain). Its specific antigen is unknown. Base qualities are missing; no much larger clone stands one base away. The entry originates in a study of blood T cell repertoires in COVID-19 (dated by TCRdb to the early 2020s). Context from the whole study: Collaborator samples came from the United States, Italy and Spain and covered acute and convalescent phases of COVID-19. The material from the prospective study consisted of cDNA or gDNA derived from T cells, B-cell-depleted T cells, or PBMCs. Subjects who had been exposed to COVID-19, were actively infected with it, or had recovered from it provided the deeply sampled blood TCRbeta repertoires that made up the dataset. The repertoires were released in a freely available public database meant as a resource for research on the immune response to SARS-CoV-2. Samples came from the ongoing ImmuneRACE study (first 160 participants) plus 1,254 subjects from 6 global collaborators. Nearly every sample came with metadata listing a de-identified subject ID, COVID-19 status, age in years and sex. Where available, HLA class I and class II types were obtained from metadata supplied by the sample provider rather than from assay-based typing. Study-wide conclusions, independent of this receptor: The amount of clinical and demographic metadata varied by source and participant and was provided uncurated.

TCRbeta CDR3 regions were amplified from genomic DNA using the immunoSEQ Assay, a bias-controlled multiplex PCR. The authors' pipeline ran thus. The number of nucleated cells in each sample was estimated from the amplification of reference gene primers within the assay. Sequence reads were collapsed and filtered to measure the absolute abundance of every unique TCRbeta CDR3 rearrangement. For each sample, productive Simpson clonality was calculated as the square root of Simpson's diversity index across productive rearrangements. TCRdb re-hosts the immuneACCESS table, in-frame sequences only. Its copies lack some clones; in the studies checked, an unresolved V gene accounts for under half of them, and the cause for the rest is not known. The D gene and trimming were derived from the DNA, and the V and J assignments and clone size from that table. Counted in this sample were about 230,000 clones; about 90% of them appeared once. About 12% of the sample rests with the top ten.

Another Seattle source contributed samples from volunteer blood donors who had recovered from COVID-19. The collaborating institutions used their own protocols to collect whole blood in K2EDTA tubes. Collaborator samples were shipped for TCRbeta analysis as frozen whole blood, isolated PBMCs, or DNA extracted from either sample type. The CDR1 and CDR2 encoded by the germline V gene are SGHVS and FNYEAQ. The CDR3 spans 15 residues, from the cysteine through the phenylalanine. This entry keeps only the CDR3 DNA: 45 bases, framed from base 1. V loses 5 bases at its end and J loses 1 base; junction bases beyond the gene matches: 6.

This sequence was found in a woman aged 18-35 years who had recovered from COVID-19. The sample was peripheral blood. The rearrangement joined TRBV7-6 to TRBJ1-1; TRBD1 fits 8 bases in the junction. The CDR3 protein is CASSPDRVENTEAFF. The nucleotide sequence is TGTGCCAGCAGCCCGGACAGGGTTGAGAACACTGAAGCTTTCTTT. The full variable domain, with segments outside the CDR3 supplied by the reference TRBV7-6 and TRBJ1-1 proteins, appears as GAGVSQSPRYKVTKRGQDVALRCDPISGHVSLYWYRQALGQGPEFLTYFNYEAQQDKSGLPNDRFSAERPEGSISTLTIQRTEQRDSAMYRCASSPDRVENTEAFFGQGTRLTVV.